This T cell receptor (beta chain) was captured in a study of beta chain features in type 1 diabetes. Reverse transcribing all isolated RNA meant expressed TCRB transcripts were sequenced. Sequenced by immunoSEQ multiplex PCR; TCRdb stores in-frame clones only, minus some. The table shows fewer than 400,000 clones, with roughly 8% occurring only once. This CDR3 comprises 16 residues. Germline V gene lookup returns CDR1 SGHKS and CDR2 YYEKEE (reference sequence). V lost 4 bases and J lost 0; bases outside the gene matches: 7. The chain is built from TRBV5-5 and TRBJ2-3, with 8 bases fitting TRBD2. The receptor was derived from a woman aged 18-29 years in good health. Sequenced sample: central memory CD4+ T cells from blood. CDR3 region: CASSPRGGLSTDTQYF. The CDR3 nucleotides read TGTGCCAGCAGCCCCCGGGGGGGCTTAAGCACAGATACGCAGTATTTT.